This T cell receptor (beta chain) was captured in a study of T-cell memory formation after mild COVID-19. General observations from the study: Second-wave clones that peaked on day 37 lacked confirmed SARS-CoV-2 specificity. Contracting clones, day 15 to 85, had balanced CD4/CD8, and later expanders favored CD4+. Those CD4+ clones that contracted were mainly in CM and EM (CD8+ ones in EMRA).

TCRdb re-called the 5' RACE reads through MiXCR, storing one row per CDR3 protein. The data show around 430,000 distinct CDR3 sequences, with 16% seen just once and 20% to 25% held by the top ten. V shed 4 bases and J shed 5 bases, with 14 bases lying between them. CDR1 and CDR2 from the germline V gene are ENHRY and SYGVKD. CDR3 length: 14 residues. As for this clonotype: What it binds is not known.

The chain carries TRBV10-3 and TRBJ2-5, with D perhaps TRBD1 or TRBD2 (5 bases each). The sequence came from a man younger than 35 who had mild COVID-19 (a few samples of this study predate the infection). Cell type and time point are not known. The sample taken for sequencing was PBMCs or a T cell subset sorted from them (not recorded which). Here the CDR3 DNA reads TGTGCCATCAGTGGAAGGGACCTCGTGGAGACCCAGTACTTC. It translates to CAISGRDLVETQYF.